This T cell receptor beta chain emerged from a study of cytomegalovirus exposure and HLA in healthy donors listed by TCRdb under 2017. For context, the study as a whole: In an earlier analysis of approximately 640 of the donors, under 300 Gb of sequence data and some 100 million unique TCR beta sequences from about 179 million T cells were reported. Genome-wide SNP genotypes for about 55% of the roughly 670 donors were used in a later genetic analysis, which treated that subset as a discovery cohort. The study used immunosequencing to profile the T cell repertoires of 666 subjects and linked those repertoires to cytomegalovirus serostatus. Across approximately 400 genotyped donors of the cohort, an average of about 250,000 unique TCR beta nucleotide sequences per donor were sequenced, and roughly 20% of those sequences were non-productive. The genetic ancestry cluster associated with self-reported Caucasian donors included 81% of the roughly 400 genotyped donors. To study patterns of TCR occurrence, a later analysis re-analyzed previously published TCR beta repertoires from 666 donors and added high-resolution HLA genotyping. Several DR-DQ haplotypes were handled as single units for association and clustering because linkage in the cohort was strong. Class I and class II HLA loci were covered by the typing at four-digit resolution. The number of typed donors differed by locus: about 629-640 for A, B, C, DRB1 and DQB1; approximately 540 for DQA1; about 600 for DPA1; and 400 to 480 for DPB1. In an earlier analysis of more than 550 of the donors, high-throughput TCR beta sequencing was used to judge whether each TCR beta V gene segment behaved as functional or pseudogenic. To predict cytomegalovirus infection status, the study brought together high-throughput TCR immunosequencing, statistical association of individual TCRs with disease status, and machine learning. In the later analysis, no new phenotypic data were used to find candidate immune exposures; instead, reliance was placed on TCR beta sequences and their occurrence across donors. Every discovery cohort repertoire had been produced on one sequencing platform. About 300 gigabases of sequencing data and roughly 80 million unique TCR sequences made up an early release that covered some 640 HLA-typed donors. Along with the roughly 670-subject first cohort, a separate validation cohort of over a hundred different subjects was used. Donor age, sex, ethnicity and CMV serostatus were collected together with the repertoire data. The aim of the study was to test whether cataloging public T cell receptors could identify signatures of past pathogen exposure. Results and caveats for the whole study, not just this receptor: Because HLA typing was unavailable for some donors at each locus, only the typed subset was used in association tests. A later analysis found that HLA-associated TCR beta chains were more clonally expanded and had lower generation probabilities than equally common non-associated chains. The cohort was sequenced for TCR beta chains only, and without alpha or paired-chain data the features that could be detected were limited. Broadly in line with IMGT annotations, most TCR beta V segments showed up in productive rearrangements about 87% or about 30% of the time in an earlier analysis of some 590 of the donors. In both the original and validation cohorts, the classifier was reported to diagnose cytomegalovirus status with high specificity and sensitivity. Specific HLA alleles were associated with over 15,000 TCR beta sequences at a false discovery rate of 0.05 in a later analysis. The authors suggested that the approach could potentially be generalized to other disease states and immunological phenotypes. In a later analysis, most CMV-associated TCR beta chains were found to appear HLA-restricted, with HLA associations seemingly driven largely by CMV exposure. In a later analysis, TCR association rates were found to vary across HLA loci, with the most associated TCRs seen for DRB1 alleles and the fewest for HLA-C alleles. Sequencing depth was assumed to be roughly uniform across donors in the presence/absence analyses, though that assumption may not hold. Immune exposure information for the cohort was limited to CMV serostatus. Because counts were too low, 15 to 20 rarely observed V segments, including chromosome 9 orphons, were excluded from the earlier analysis of some 540 of the donors. In the study, some 160 TCR beta chains were listed as associated with cytomegalovirus. A further reported finding was that TCR beta sequences accurately predicted the HLA-A and HLA-B alleles for most subjects in the first cohort. A cluster of highly shared sequence variants was judged likely to be a technical artifact of the sequencing pipeline. Several of the top co-occurrence clusters appeared to be linked to parvovirus B19, influenza, CMV and Epstein-Barr virus, according to a later analysis. In vitro tests confirmed that a few of the cytomegalovirus-associated TCR beta chains recognize cytomegalovirus antigens. An association between a missense DCLRE1C variant and V-gene and J-gene trimming of TCR beta chains was found in a later genetic analysis and replicated in an independent cohort. When HLA alleles, especially DR and DQ, strongly co-occurred, TCR associations were difficult to assign to individual alleles. Most TCR sequences were observed very rarely across donors, whereas some public TCRs were present in many individuals. According to a later genetic analysis, donors in an Asian-associated ancestry cluster had fewer N-insertions in productive TCRs than the roughly 700-donor mean. The 87-base-pair reads could not distinguish some IMGT-functional V segments, including TRBV6-2 and TRBV6-3, so those segments were excluded. Correlated functional status among segregating V segments might reflect linkage disequilibrium, but an unknown experimental factor could not be ruled out.

To note about this clone: Its antigen has not been determined. Per-nucleotide qualities are absent, and no much larger clonotype sits a single base away.

Library prep was done by the immunoSEQ multiplex PCR assay. The multiplex PCR relied on a mix of 60 forward primers for TCR Vbeta segments and 13 reverse primers for TCR Jbeta segments. A multiplex PCR assay on genomic DNA amplified the CDR3 region of rearranged TCR beta genes. The Illumina HiSeq System was used to sequence the amplified TCR beta libraries as 87-base-pair reads. Per the authors' processing: A later analysis tallied 75 million to 95 million unique TCR beta chains across the 640 or so repertoires, and around 12 million of those chains were shared by two or more donors. A nearest-neighbor algorithm error-corrected the raw reads and collapsed the reads into unique sequences, merging closely related sequences to remove PCR and sequencing errors. Alignment of CDR3 sequences to IMGT reference sequences was used to assign V, D and J gene segments. For a sequence to be retained, a match of at least six nucleotides to both a V gene segment and a J gene segment was required. A rearrangement counted as productive if the CDR3 had no stop codons and remained in frame with V and J, and every other rearrangement counted as non-productive. Following IMGT convention, CDR3 was defined as the stretch from the second conserved V-encoded cysteine to the conserved J-encoded phenylalanine. The earlier analysis of some 600 of the donors excluded sequences that lacked an unambiguous match to a single V gene segment. In an earlier analysis of 587 of the donors, V segments were called functional above 56.7% productive rearrangements and were called segregating when the between-donor standard deviation exceeded 5%. A statistical classification framework was developed to diagnose cytomegalovirus status using the catalog of TCR beta chain sequences. V and J gene assignment, in a later analysis, came from comparing TCR nucleotide sequences with IMGT/GENE-DB human TR gene sequences. In a later analysis, CDR3 sequences and most-parsimonious VDJ recombination scenarios were assigned using the TCRdist pipeline. In a later analysis, each TCR beta chain was defined by its CDR3 amino acid sequence together with its V-gene family, and reads lacking a unique V-gene family were excluded. In a later analysis, a few hundred highly shared, low-generation-probability nucleotide sequences were removed to address suspected cross-contamination and a sequencing artifact. A later analysis calculated a clonal expansion index for each public chain from normalized within-repertoire ranks of inferred template counts. In a later analysis, generation probabilities were computed using a VDJ recombination model fitted to out-of-frame rearrangements, and the results were checked against IGoR. A later analysis scored TCR-TCR, TCR-HLA and TCR-CMV co-occurrence with hypergeometric tests, applying a repertoire-size bias correction to TCR pairs. To estimate false discovery rates, a later analysis permuted the HLA or CMV assignments 20 times. In a later analysis, co-occurring TCRs were grouped using DBSCAN, with TCRdist sequence similarity added in when clustering inside HLA-allele-positive subsets. For co-occurrence clustering, repertoires with fewer than 30,000 or more than 120,000 public chains were excluded, along with a handful of repertoires with anomalous nucleotide sharing. Not all clones reach the TCRdb copy of this immuneACCESS table, which keeps in-frame sequences only. Checked studies attribute under half of the gap to unresolved V genes and leave the rest unexplained. From that table come the V and J calls and clone size; the DNA was used to work out D and trimming. This sample lists about 120,000 clones; 70% to 80% were detected once. 3% of the sample is held by the ten biggest clonotypes.

The CDR3 sequence holds 13 residues, the cysteine and phenylalanine included. This entry keeps only the CDR3 DNA: 39 bases, framed from base 1. Taken from the germline V gene, the CDR1 and CDR2 loops are MDHEN and SYDVKM. V loses 6 bases, J loses 8 bases, and the germline ends lie 13 bases apart. In total, 630 or so healthy bone marrow donors made up the cohort. All cohort members were sampled while nominally healthy, although unrecorded immune exposures were likely present. The donor tested CMV seropositive, placing the donor among the 289 seropositive members of the cohort. Every donor gave a peripheral blood sample, and the peripheral blood mononuclear cells from that sample were used for TCR beta sequencing. The Qiagen DNeasy Blood Extraction Kit was used to extract genomic DNA from the blood cell samples.

The specimen sequenced was PBMCs. This receptor was identified in a woman under 30 in good health and CMV-seropositive. Rearrangement joined TRBV28 to TRBJ1-4, and possibly TRBD1, on 6 matching bases. The nucleotide sequence reads as follows: TGTGCCAGCAGCCAGGGGCTGGAGGAAAAACTGTTTTTT. Its coded protein is CASSQGLEEKLFF.